This is a list of T cell receptor beta chains from one sample in a study of blood T cell repertoires in COVID-19. Libraries were prepared by immunoSEQ multiplex PCR; TCRdb keeps only in-frame clonotypes and omits some of them. The repertoire consists of about 65,000 clones, with approximately 93% occurring once and the leading ten covering 2.5% to 3%. Source material: peripheral blood. The receptors shown here come from a man aged 65 to 85 with active COVID-19. The CDR3 runs from the conserved cysteine through the conserved F or W. D genes are given only for firm matches. Expanded clones get a size class; other rows say once, few or many, or leave the size out.

d_call | cdr3_length | j_call | clone_size | v_call | cdr3_aa | cdr3_nt
TRBD1 | 18 | TRBJ1-2 | NA | TRBV6-2/TRBV6-3 | CASSSLAGTGGFNYGYTF | TGTGCCAGCAGTTCCCTCGCCGGGACAGGGGGCTTTAACTATGGCTACACCTTC
NA | 21 | TRBJ1-5 | few | TRBV21-1 | CASSKQKFFLGQGEGNQPQHF | TGTGCCAGCAGCAAACAGAAATTTTTTTTGGGACAGGGTGAAGGCAATCAGCCCCAGCATTTT
NA | 14 | TRBJ1-2 | NA | TRBV19 | CASSSYSPNYGYTF | TGTGCCAGTAGTTCATACAGCCCTAACTATGGCTACACCTTC
TRBD1 | 15 | TRBJ2-7 | NA | TRBV18 | CASSPPITGGVEQYF | TGTGCCAGCTCACCACCAATTACAGGGGGCGTCGAGCAGTACTTC
TRBD2 | 15 | TRBJ2-3 | NA | TRBV3-1/TRBV3-2 | CASKPRGGGTDTQYF | TGTGCCAGCAAGCCACGGGGGGGCGGCACAGATACGCAGTATTTT
NA | 15 | TRBJ2-5 | NA | TRBV14 | CASSQDLIDQETQYF | TGTGCCAGCAGCCAAGATCTTATAGATCAAGAGACCCAGTACTTC
NA | 17 | TRBJ1-3 | NA | TRBV7-8 | CASSLSNGGLSGNTIYF | TGTGCCAGCAGCCTCTCGAACGGAGGGCTCTCTGGAAACACCATATATTTT
NA | 15 | TRBJ2-3 | NA | TRBV21-1 | CASSWTGGLTDTQYF | TGTGCCAGCAGCTGGACAGGCGGCTTGACAGATACGCAGTATTTT
NA | 16 | TRBJ1-3 | NA | TRBV7-2 | CASTLVSGSPGNTIYF | TGTGCCAGCACCCTAGTATCGGGTTCCCCTGGAAACACCATATATTTT
TRBD1 | 15 | TRBJ2-1 | NA | TRBV7-2 | CASRPDRGRVNEQFF | TGTGCCAGCAGGCCAGACAGGGGTCGGGTTAATGAGCAGTTCTTC
NA | 17 | TRBJ2-3 | NA | TRBV4-2 | CASSQGLTSGPTDTQYF | TGTGCCAGCAGCCAAGGTTTAACTAGTGGGCCGACAGATACGCAGTATTTT
NA | 14 | TRBJ2-3 | once | TRBV13 | CASSSRTDSDTQYF | TGTGCCAGCAGCTCCCGGACAGATTCAGATACGCAGTATTTT
TRBD1 | 12 | TRBJ1-2 | NA | TRBV3-1/TRBV3-2 | CATTGTDYGYTF | TGTGCCACAACCGGGACAGACTATGGCTACACCTTC
NA | 13 | TRBJ1-1 | NA | TRBV2 | CASSYHTGTEAFF | TGTGCCAGCAGTTATCACACAGGGACTGAAGCTTTCTTT
NA | 12 | TRBJ2-5 | NA | TRBV12-3/TRBV12-4 | CASSRSSETQYF | TGTGCCAGCAGTCGGTCGTCGGAGACCCAGTACTTC
TRBD1 | 14 | TRBJ1-5 | NA | TRBV6-5 | CASSLMTGEQPQHF | TGTGCCAGCAGTCTGATGACAGGGGAACAGCCCCAGCATTTT
NA | 14 | TRBJ2-5 | once | TRBV6-5 | CASSRLDGRETQYF | TGTGCCAGCAGTCGACTTGATGGGAGGGAGACCCAGTACTTC
NA | 13 | TRBJ2-5 | NA | TRBV18 | CASSPPLRETQYF | TGTGCCAGCTCACCACCTTTGCGGGAGACCCAGTACTTC
NA | 15 | TRBJ2-7 | NA | TRBV4-1 | CASTPRGGELCHQYF | TGCGCCAGCACCCCGAGGGGGGGGGAACTTTGCCACCAGTACTTC
NA | 15 | TRBJ2-5 | NA | TRBV27 | CASSSLTRTQETQYF | TGTGCCAGCAGTTCCTTAACTCGAACCCAAGAGACCCAGTACTTC
NA | 13 | TRBJ2-1 | NA | TRBV10-3 | CAISGQGNNEQFF | TGTGCCATCAGTGGGCAGGGCAACAATGAGCAGTTCTTC
NA | 13 | TRBJ2-3 | once | TRBV29-1 | CSVEESGTDTQYF | TGCAGCGTAGAAGAGAGTGGCACAGATACGCAGTATTTT
TRBD1 | 16 | TRBJ2-2 | NA | TRBV7-2 | CASHMRQGGPTGELFF | TGTGCCAGCCACATGAGACAGGGGGGCCCCACCGGGGAGCTGTTTTTT
NA | 15 | TRBJ1-1 | NA | TRBV5-5 | CASSFTPTGNTEAFF | TGTGCCAGCAGCTTTACCCCGACAGGGAACACTGAAGCTTTCTTT
TRBD1 | 15 | TRBJ1-5 | NA | TRBV27 | CASSFEGTANQPQHF | TGTGCCAGCAGTTTTGAGGGGACAGCTAATCAGCCCCAGCATTTT
TRBD2 | 16 | TRBJ2-5 | few | TRBV5-1 | CASSFTTSARQETQYF | TGCGCCAGCAGCTTTACCACTAGCGCCAGACAAGAGACCCAGTACTTC
NA | 16 | TRBJ2-2 | NA | TRBV9 | CASSVSLGTNTGELFF | TGTGCCAGCAGCGTCTCGCTAGGGACTAACACCGGGGAGCTGTTTTTT
NA | 14 | TRBJ1-3 | NA | TRBV10-2 | CASRAGASGNTIYF | TGCGCCAGCAGAGCAGGGGCCTCTGGAAACACCATATATTTT
TRBD2 | 15 | TRBJ2-3 | NA | TRBV6-4 | CASSLTSGGEDTQYF | TGTGCCAGCAGTCTCACTAGCGGGGGAGAAGATACGCAGTATTTT
NA | 13 | TRBJ2-7 | NA | TRBV27 | CASSFQGKYEQYF | TGTGCCAGCAGTTTTCAGGGGAAGTACGAGCAGTACTTC
NA | 16 | TRBJ2-3 | NA | TRBV18 | CASSQFRGDRADTQYF | TGTGCCAGCTCCCAATTCAGGGGCGACCGGGCAGATACGCAGTATTTT
TRBD2 | 15 | TRBJ2-3 | few | TRBV6-5 | CASSPGLTSTDTQYF | TGTGCCAGCAGCCCGGGACTAACTAGCACAGATACGCAGTATTTT
TRBD2 | 15 | TRBJ2-3 | NA | TRBV5-6 | CASNFPTSGTDTQYF | TGTGCCAGCAACTTCCCGACTAGCGGGACAGATACGCAGTATTTT
NA | 11 | TRBJ2-3 | NA | TRBV27 | CPPVGTDTQYF | TGTCCTCCCGTTGGCACAGATACGCAGTATTTT
NA | 13 | TRBJ2-7 | NA | TRBV2 | CASRGGATYEQYF | TGTGCCAGCAGGGGCGGGGCCACATACGAGCAGTACTTC
NA | 17 | TRBJ1-4 | NA | TRBV11-3 | CASSSPPEGDFNEKLFF | TGTGCCAGCAGCTCCCCCCCGGAGGGCGACTTTAATGAAAAACTGTTTTTT
TRBD1 | 17 | TRBJ1-1 | NA | TRBV9 | CASSPRGQGLGNTEAFF | TGTGCCAGCAGCCCTCGAGGACAGGGCCTGGGTAACACTGAAGCTTTCTTT